This T cell receptor (beta chain) was found in a study of response to subunit inactivated influenza vaccine. General study results and limits: There was a suggestion from the authors that each seasonal influenza vaccination recruits few new T cells.

TCRdb recomputed calls from the RT-PCR reads with MiXCR, one row per CDR3 protein. The sample includes about 480,000 distinct CDR3 sequences, about 25% seen only once; the top ten take 1.5% to 2%. To note about this clonotype: The target antigen is unknown.

Germline lookup yields CDR1 SGDLS and CDR2 YYNGEE. The CDR3 is 13 amino acids. V lost 0 bases to trimming and J lost 2 bases, with 4 bases between them. This material consisted of CD4+ T cells sorted from PBMCs, taken around 5 days after vaccination. The receptor was derived from a man between 45 and 60 years old who received an inactivated influenza vaccine. This chain connects TRBV9 to TRBJ2-3, with D unresolved. The CDR3 DNA reads as TGTGCCAGCAGCGTAGATCCCACAGATACGCAGTATTTT. It is translated as CASSVDPTDTQYF.